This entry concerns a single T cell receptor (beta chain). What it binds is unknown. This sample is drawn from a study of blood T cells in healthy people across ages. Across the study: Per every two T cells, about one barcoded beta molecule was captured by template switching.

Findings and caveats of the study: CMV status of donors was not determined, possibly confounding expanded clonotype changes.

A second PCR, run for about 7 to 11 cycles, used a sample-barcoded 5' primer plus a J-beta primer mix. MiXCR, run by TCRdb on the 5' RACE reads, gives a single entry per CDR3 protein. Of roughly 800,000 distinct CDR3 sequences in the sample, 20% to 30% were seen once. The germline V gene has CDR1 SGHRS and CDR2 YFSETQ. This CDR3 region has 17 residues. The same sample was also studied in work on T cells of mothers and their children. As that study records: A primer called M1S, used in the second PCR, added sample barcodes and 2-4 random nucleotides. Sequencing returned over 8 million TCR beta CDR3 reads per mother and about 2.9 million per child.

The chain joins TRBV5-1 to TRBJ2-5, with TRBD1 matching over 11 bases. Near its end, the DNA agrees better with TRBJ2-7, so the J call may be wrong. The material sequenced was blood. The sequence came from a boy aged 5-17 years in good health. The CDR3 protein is CASSLAGGTGGPYEQYF. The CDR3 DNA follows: TGCGCCAGCAGCTTGGCCGGCGGGACAGGGGGACCCTACGAGCAGTACTTC.